This is a list of T cell receptor beta chains from one sample in a study of OX40 agonist ivuxolimab in advanced cancers. Profiled with immunoSEQ multiplex PCR; TCRdb holds only in-frame clones, not every one. The table has fewer than 85,000 clones, approximately 84% seen once. The sequenced sample was CD4+ or CD8+ T cells sorted from blood, obtained in a trial of the OX40 agonist ivuxolimab. The receptors were gathered from an adult with an advanced solid tumor such as melanoma, head and neck, liver or kidney cancer. The CDR3 runs from the conserved cysteine through the conserved F or W. D genes are given only for firm matches. Size is stated for part of the rows, as once, few or many counts, or as a class when the clone is expanded.

v_call	j_call	clone_size	d_call	cdr3_aa	cdr3_nt
TRBV6-6	TRBJ1-2	-	TRBD1	CASIAGGANYGYTF	TGTGCCAGCATTGCAGGGGGCGCGAACTATGGCTACACCTTC
TRBV19	TRBJ1-5	-	-	CASSIWGRFNQPQHF	TGTGCCAGTAGTATTTGGGGGCGTTTCAATCAGCCCCAGCATTTT
TRBV4-2	TRBJ1-2	few	-	CASSQDRDRNYGYTF	TGTGCCAGCAGCCAGGATAGGGATCGCAACTATGGCTACACCTTC
TRBV7-9	TRBJ2-7	-	TRBD1	CASSFSTGGPYEQYF	TGTGCCAGCAGCTTTAGCACAGGGGGACCGTACGAGCAGTACTTC
TRBV6-5	TRBJ2-7	-	TRBD1	CASSRTGTYEQYF	TGTGCCAGCAGCCGGACAGGGACCTACGAGCAGTACTTC
TRBV9	TRBJ2-3	few	-	CASSAFGSGSTDTQYF	TGTGCCAGCAGCGCGTTCGGGAGCGGTAGCACAGATACGCAGTATTTT
TRBV7-3	TRBJ2-1	-	TRBD1	CASSSGTGSYNEQFF	TGTGCCAGCAGCTCAGGGACAGGATCCTACAATGAGCAGTTCTTC
TRBV5-5	TRBJ2-7	-	TRBD1	CASSTAGTVAYEQYF	TGTGCCAGCAGCACCGCCGGGACAGTAGCCTACGAGCAGTACTTC
TRBV7-8	TRBJ1-2	-	TRBD1	CASSFRDRNYGYTF	TGTGCCAGCAGCTTTCGGGACAGGAACTATGGCTACACCTTC
TRBV7-3	TRBJ2-3	once	-	CASSPQPLRTDTQYF	TGTGCCAGCAGCCCCCAGCCCCTTAGAACAGATACGCAGTATTTT
TRBV4-2	TRBJ1-4	-	TRBD1	CASSQVGHRGTNEKLFF	TGTGCCAGCAGCCAAGTGGGACACAGGGGGACTAATGAAAAACTGTTTTTT
TRBV13	TRBJ2-7	few	-	CASSPLRWAETYEQYF	TGTGCCAGCAGCCCCCTTAGGTGGGCAGAAACCTACGAGCAGTACTTC
TRBV28	TRBJ2-2	-	-	CASSPPDQLTGELFF	TGTGCCAGCAGTCCCCCTGACCAGCTCACCGGGGAGCTGTTTTTT